These 32 T cell receptor beta chains were all obtained from the same sample, sequenced in a study of cytomegalovirus exposure and HLA in healthy donors. PCR involved 60 Vbeta and 13 Jbeta primers. The table came from immunoSEQ multiplex PCR; TCRdb's copy has only in-frame clones and leaves some out. The profile shows 150,000 or so clones, approximately 76% of them singletons. Sequenced: PBMCs. Receptors originate from a female donor in good health and CMV-seronegative.

Points on this clone: This specimen includes other DNA sequences encoding the same CDR3. V gene TRBV5-6 combines with J gene TRBJ1-1; D unclear. V was clipped by 1 base and J by 2 bases, with 18 bases between them. The length of the CDR3 is 17 residues. Germline assignment: CDR1 SGHDT and CDR2 YYEEEE. The CDR3 DNA is TGTGCCAGCAGCTTGCGGAGAGCGACTCGAACCAACACTGAAGCTTTCTTT. This sequence encodes CASSLRRATRTNTEAFF.

The V gene is TRBV5-1, the J gene TRBJ2-7, with 7 bases matching TRBD1. The V segment lost 4 bases and the J segment 0 bases; nucleotides outside the gene matches: 4. The CDR3 runs 14 residues. The V gene's germline CDR1 is SGHRS and CDR2 YFSETQ. The CDR3 here is CASSTGQSSYEQYF. CDR3 DNA sequence: TGCGCCAGCAGCACGGGACAGAGCTCCTACGAGCAGTACTTC.

The gene calls are TRBV11-2 and TRBJ2-7; 9 bases fit TRBD2. The CDR3 has 13 residues. Germline trimming cut 3 bases from V and 6 bases from J; bases unmatched to any gene: 3. Germline V lookup: CDR1 SGHAT, CDR2 FQNNGV. This CDR3 is CASSLTSGTEQYF. The CDR3 DNA is TGTGCCAGCAGCTTGACTAGCGGTACCGAGCAGTACTTC. The full variable domain, with the rest looked up from reference TRBV11-2 and TRBJ2-7, is EAGVAQSPRYKIIEKRQSVAFWCNPISGHATLYWYQQILGQGPKLLIQFQNNGVVDDSQLPKDRFSAERLKGVDSTLKIQPAKLEDSAVYLCASSLTSGTEQYFGPGTRLTVT.

This clone was seen a handful of times. J is TRBJ1-1 and V is TRBV5-4, with D unclear. The CDR3 has 13 amino acids. In germline, CDR1 is SGHNT, CDR2 YYREEE (reference sequence). V lost 0 bases and J 0 bases, leaving 3 bases between the germline ends. CDR3 nucleotide sequence: TGTGCCAGCAGCTTGGCGGTGAACACTGAAGCTTTCTTT. Its protein is CASSLAVNTEAFF.

This chain links TRBV5-4 with TRBJ1-3; perhaps TRBD1 as D (6 bases). CDR1 SGHNT and CDR2 YYREEE come from the germline V gene (reference sequence). V lost 4 bases to trimming and J lost 2 bases, with 16 bases between them. The length of the CDR3 is 16 residues. The CDR3, as DNA: TGTGCCAGCAGCAACGACGGGGGGGCTGCTGGAAACACCATATATTTT. It translates to CASSNDGGAAGNTIYF.

V is TRBV5-4 and J is TRBJ2-7; 13 bases map to TRBD2. The CDR3 length is 15 residues. In germline, CDR1 is SGHNT, CDR2 YYREEE (reference sequence). J was trimmed by 5 bases and V by 4 bases; bases with no gene match: 6. The CDR3 is CASSATSGGAHEQYF. The CDR3 coding sequence is TGTGCCAGCAGCGCAACTAGCGGGGGGGCCCACGAGCAGTACTTC.

The chain couples TRBV7-6 to TRBJ1-1; D is perhaps TRBD1 (6 bases). Germline loops: CDR1 SGHVS, CDR2 FNYEAQ. CDR3 length: 14 residues. Deletions cut 1 base from V and 3 bases from J, with 9 bases between. The CDR3 nucleotides are TGTGCCAGCAGCTTAGAGGGGGGGTACACTGAAGCTTTCTTT. Translation gives CASSLEGGYTEAFF.

The V and J genes are TRBV5-6 and TRBJ2-7; 8 bases are shared with TRBD1. After removal of 2 bases from V and 2 bases from J, the junction contained 6 bases not matched to a gene. In germline, CDR1 is SGHDT, CDR2 YYEEEE. The CDR3 consists of 15 residues. CDR3 DNA sequence: TGTGCCAGCAGCTTCGGACAGGGAAATCCCTACGAGCAGTACTTC. It translates to CASSFGQGNPYEQYF. Variable domain in full (rest from reference TRBV5-6 and TRBJ2-7): DAGVTQSPTHLIKTRGQQVTLRCSPKSGHDTVSWYQQALGQGPQFIFQYYEEEERQRGNFPDRFSGHQFPNYSSELNVNALLLGDSALYLCASSFGQGNPYEQYFGPGTRLTVT.

The chain couples TRBV30 to TRBJ1-2, with a possible D match to TRBD1 (5 bases). Deletions cut 4 bases from V and 2 bases from J, with 11 bases between. Germline CDR1 and CDR2: GTSNPN and SVGIG (reference sequence). The CDR3 length is 13 residues. The CDR3 DNA reads as TGTGCCTGGAAACCGGGGGTAAACTATGGCTACACCTTC. It is translated as CAWKPGVNYGYTF. Full variable domain (rest looked up from reference TRBV30 and TRBJ1-2): SQTIHQWPATLVQPVGSPLSLECTVEGTSNPNLYWYRQAAGRGLQLLFYSVGIGQISSEVPQNLSASRPQDRQFILSSKKLLLSDSGFYLCAWKPGVNYGYTFGSGTRLTVV.

This clone was observed a few times. The chain is built from TRBV2 and TRBJ2-1, with TRBD1 identical over 8 bases. V shed 3 bases and J 8 bases; nucleotides not matched to a gene: 9. The CDR3 has 15 residues. Germline values: CDR1 SNHLY, CDR2 FYNNEI. CDR3 loop: CASSDRAGGADEQFF. DNA for the CDR3: TGTGCCAGCAGTGATAGGGCAGGGGGCGCGGATGAGCAGTTCTTC.

This clone has a single count. The chain's CDR3 is CASSLSTGGALGETQYF. CDR3 nucleotides: TGTGCCAGCAGCCTAAGCACAGGGGGCGCGTTGGGAGAGACCCAGTACTTC. The V gene is TRBV5-5, the J gene TRBJ2-5; 9 positions agree with TRBD1. The CDR3 contains 17 residues. Germline trimming cut 4 bases from V and 4 bases from J; bases unmatched to any gene: 14. Germline V gives CDR1 SGHKS, CDR2 YYEKEE (reference sequence).

The chain links TRBV30 to TRBJ1-6, with 9 bases identical to TRBD1. The CDR3 has 20 residues. Germline CDR1 is GTSNPN and CDR2 is SVGIG (reference sequence). J was trimmed by 0 bases and V by 1 base; bases with no gene match: 13. DNA of the CDR3: TGTGCCTGGAGTGGGGGACAGGGATCCCTTTCAAGCTCCTATAATTCACCCCTCCACTTT. Protein: CAWSGGQGSLSSSYNSPLHF. Based on the CDR3 plus reference TRBV30 and TRBJ1-6, the full variable domain is SQTIHQWPATLVQPVGSPLSLECTVEGTSNPNLYWYRQAAGRGLQLLFYSVGIGQISSEVPQNLSASRPQDRQFILSSKKLLLSDSGFYLCAWSGGQGSLSSSYNSPLHFGNGTRLTVT.

The J gene is TRBJ1-1, the V gene TRBV6-5, with D maybe TRBD1 (5 bases). The CDR3 has 16 residues. V was cut by 2 bases and J by 4 bases, with 17 bases left in between. CDR1 MNHEY and CDR2 SVGAGI come from the germline V gene. The CDR3 is CASSYDPGKGVTEAFF. The CDR3 bases are TGTGCCAGCAGTTACGATCCAGGGAAAGGCGTCACTGAAGCTTTCTTT.

This sequence joins TRBV2 and TRBJ1-5; TRBD1 might be the D (6 bases). Per germline, CDR1 SNHLY and CDR2 FYNNEI. CDR3 length: 13 amino acids. The germline V and J ends were trimmed by 7 bases and 4 bases, with 11 bases remaining between them. The DNA of the CDR3 is TGTGCCAGCAAAGGACAGTTGAATCAGCCCCAGCATTTT. Encoded protein: CASKGQLNQPQHF.

The genes are TRBV5-5 and TRBJ1-1, with no clear D. Germline CDR1 is SGHKS and CDR2 is YYEKEE (reference sequence). Between the trimmed V and J ends, which lost 3 bases and 0 bases, there was a span of 3 bases. The CDR3 sequence is 12 residues long. CDR3 in amino acids: CASSSMNTEAFF. CDR3 in DNA: TGTGCCAGCAGCTCCATGAACACTGAAGCTTTCTTT.

The chain employs TRBV7-8 and TRBJ1-1; possible D gene TRBD1, 5 bases. CDR3 length: 13 amino acids. CDR1 SGHVS and CDR2 FQNEAQ come from the germline V gene. The V end was cut by 3 bases, the J end by 4 bases, with 9 bases between. The DNA of the CDR3 is TGTGCCAGCAGCTTCAGGGCCGGCACTGAAGCTTTCTTT. Residues: CASSFRAGTEAFF. The full variable domain, in which reference TRBV7-8 and TRBJ1-1 provide the parts outside the CDR3, is GAGVSQSPRYKVAKRGQDVALRCDPISGHVSLFWYQQALGQGPEFLTYFQNEAQLDKSGLPSDRFFAERPEGSVSTLKIQRTQQEDSAVYLCASSFRAGTEAFFGQGTRLTVV.

The genes are TRBV19 and TRBJ1-5; TRBD1 aligns across 8 bases. This CDR3 contains 14 residues. Germline CDR1 reads LNHDA; CDR2 reads SQIVND (reference sequence). V trimming: 2 bases; J trimming: 6 bases; junction bases outside the gene matches: 3. Here the CDR3 DNA reads TGTGCCAGTAGTATAACAGGGGGTAGTCAGCCCCAGCATTTT. Translation: CASSITGGSQPQHF.

CDR3 sequence (DNA): TGTGCCAGCAGCTTAGAAGCAGGCGGAGGCGGCTACACCTTC. This sequence encodes CASSLEAGGGGYTF. The chain couples TRBV11-2 to TRBJ1-2; D remains ambiguous. From germline, CDR1 is SGHAT and CDR2 FQNNGV. The CDR3 length is 14 residues. V dropped 0 bases and J dropped 8 bases, with 13 bases sitting between them.

This rearrangement joins TRBV5-1 to TRBJ2-3, with a weak D call TRBD2 (5 bases). Trimming took 0 bases from V and 3 from J, leaving 14 bases between them. The CDR3 sequence is 16 residues long. CDR1 and CDR2 from the germline V gene are SGHRS and YFSETQ. CDR3 protein: CASSLGGQTPTDTQYF. The DNA of the CDR3 is TGCGCCAGCAGCTTGGGCGGGCAAACCCCTACAGATACGCAGTATTTT.

This clone has only a few counts. J is TRBJ2-7 and V is TRBV15; D possibly corresponds to TRBD2 (5 bases). The CDR3 covers 13 residues. Trimming shortened V by 4 bases and J by 7 bases, and 14 bases separated the two germline ends. The germline CDR1 and CDR2 sequences are LNHNV and YYDKDF (reference sequence). CDR3 coding DNA: TGTGCCACCAGCACCGGACTTTACGGGGAGCAGTACTTC. It codes for CATSTGLYGEQYF.

This chain uses TRBV5-1 with TRBJ2-3; D might be TRBD2 (6 bases). Germline CDR1 reads SGHRS; CDR2 reads YFSETQ. CDR3 size: 16 residues. V was trimmed by 3 bases and J by 1 base, leaving 15 bases between them. The DNA of the CDR3 is TGCGCCAGCAGCTCCGCCCCCGGCGGGGGCACAGATACGCAGTATTTT. Amino acids: CASSSAPGGGTDTQYF. The full variable domain, its missing parts supplied by reference TRBV5-1 and TRBJ2-3, is KAGVTQTPRYLIKTRGQQVTLSCSPISGHRSVSWYQQTPGQGLQFLFEYFSETQRNKGNFPGRFSGRQFSNSRSEMNVSTLELGDSALYLCASSSAPGGGTDTQYFGPGTRLTVL.

In its sample, this clone was seen once. The genes are TRBV7-2 and TRBJ2-2, with 9 bases identical to TRBD1. Germline CDR1 is SGHTA and CDR2 is FQGNSA. This CDR3 is built from 15 residues. The V segment lost 4 bases and the J segment 3 bases; nucleotides outside the gene matches: 3. CDR3 nucleotide sequence: TGTGCCAGCAGCTGGAGGACAGGGGACACCGGGGAGCTGTTTTTT. Translating gives CASSWRTGDTGELFF.

The chain recombines TRBV6-1 with TRBJ2-3, with 9 nucleotides matching TRBD1. V lost 1 base and J lost 8; bases outside the gene matches: 7. This CDR3 region has 15 residues. The germline CDR1 and CDR2 sequences are MNHNS and SASEGT. The CDR3 region has the DNA TGTGCCAGCAGTGAAGGGACACAGGGGGCGGGTACGCAGTATTTT. Translated, it gives CASSEGTQGAGTQYF.

CDR3 loop: CARSLGQDSYTF. CDR3 nucleotides: TGTGCCAGAAGCTTAGGACAGGATAGCTACACCTTC. The V gene is TRBV5-3, the J gene TRBJ1-2; 7 nucleotides line up with TRBD1. TRBV5-3 is an open reading frame, and its role is uncertain. Unmatched junction bases numbered 4, after V lost 2 bases and J lost 9 bases. The CDR3 is 12 residues long.

V gene TRBV7-6 combines with J gene TRBJ2-1, with TRBD1 matching over 11 bases. V gave up 5 bases and J gave up 6 bases; unmatched junction bases: 3. CDR1 and CDR2 (germline): SGHVS, FNYEAQ. This CDR3 is built from 14 residues. CDR3 nucleotides: TGTGCCAGCAGCGCCGGGACAGGGGGCAATGAGCAGTTCTTC. It is translated as CASSAGTGGNEQFF. The full variable domain, rest sourced from reference TRBV7-6 and TRBJ2-1, is GAGVSQSPRYKVTKRGQDVALRCDPISGHVSLYWYRQALGQGPEFLTYFNYEAQQDKSGLPNDRFSAERPEGSISTLTIQRTEQRDSAMYRCASSAGTGGNEQFFGPGTRLTVL.

This chain links TRBV11-3 with TRBJ2-1; 8 nucleotides match TRBD1. The CDR3 runs 19 residues. Germline V gene lookup returns CDR1 SGHNT and CDR2 YENEEA. V was clipped by 5 bases and J by 6 bases; unmatched bases: 21. The CDR3 spells CASSPNPIQGGQILNEQFF. CDR3 DNA: TGTGCCAGCAGCCCCAACCCGATACAGGGGGGACAAATCCTCAATGAGCAGTTCTTC.

This chain connects TRBV7-3 to TRBJ2-5; 8 bases are a match to TRBD2. This CDR3 is 17 amino acids long. V shed 0 bases and J 2 bases; nucleotides not matched to a gene: 8. Germline lookup yields CDR1 SGHTA and CDR2 FQGTGA. Written as DNA, the CDR3 is TGTGCCAGCAGCTTAACGTTAAGCGGGGGCCTACAAGAGACCCAGTACTTC. It translates to CASSLTLSGGLQETQYF.

The sample holds a few counts of this clone. Since no conserved phenylalanine or tryptophan closes the CDR3, a read error is the likely cause. Because the CDR3's place on the DNA is in doubt, the DNA is left out and the CDR3 is given as listed by TCRdb. The chain uses TRBV6-5 and TRBJ1-2; the table's D call TRBD1 went unverified against the DNA. The germline CDR1 and CDR2 sequences are MNHEY and SVGAGI. The CDR3 is 10 amino acids long, termini counted. CDR3 in amino acids: CASSTMQGPS.

The count of this clone is one. The gene calls are TRBV30 and TRBJ1-1, with 8 nucleotides matching TRBD1. Trimming took 2 bases from V and 1 from J; bases not matched to a gene: 6. Germline CDR1 and CDR2: GTSNPN and SVGIG (reference sequence). This CDR3 is built from 15 residues. CDR3 in amino acids: CAWSPPGQANTEAFF. DNA of the CDR3: TGTGCCTGGAGTCCCCCGGGACAGGCGAACACTGAAGCTTTCTTT.

The chain recombines TRBV2 with TRBJ2-7, with D uncertain. The germline CDR1 and CDR2 sequences are SNHLY and FYNNEI. The CDR3 spans 14 residues. Trimming took off 4 bases at V and 1 base at J, with 11 bases between the two ends. The CDR3 DNA is TGTGCCAGCAGTGTCATCAGTTTATCCTACGAGCAGTACTTC. This translates into CASSVISLSYEQYF. Together with reference TRBV2 and TRBJ2-7, the CDR3 gives the full variable domain: EPEVTQTPSHQVTQMGQEVILRCVPISNHLYFYWYRQILGQKVEFLVSFYNNEISEKSEIFDDQFSVERPDGSNFTLKIRSTKLEDSAMYFCASSVISLSYEQYFGPGTRLTVT.

This clone was seen a single time. The chain couples TRBV7-2 to TRBJ2-7, with 12 bases lining up with TRBD2. Germline CDR1 SGHTA, CDR2 FQGNSA. This CDR3 is built from 18 residues. The trim removed 0 bases at V and 4 bases at J, leaving 10 bases unmatched. The CDR3 is CASSLAEMLAGGHYEQYF. The DNA of the CDR3 is TGTGCCAGCAGCTTAGCCGAAATGCTAGCGGGGGGGCATTACGAGCAGTACTTC.

V gene TRBV7-2 combines with J gene TRBJ1-1; no clear D. V was clipped by 5 bases and J by 1 base, with 8 bases between them. Looked up from germline, CDR1 is SGHTA and CDR2 is FQGNSA. The CDR3 extends over 13 amino acids. In DNA form, the CDR3 reads TGTGCCAGCAGCCCCCAGAAGAACACTGAAGCTTTCTTT. It encodes CASSPQKNTEAFF.